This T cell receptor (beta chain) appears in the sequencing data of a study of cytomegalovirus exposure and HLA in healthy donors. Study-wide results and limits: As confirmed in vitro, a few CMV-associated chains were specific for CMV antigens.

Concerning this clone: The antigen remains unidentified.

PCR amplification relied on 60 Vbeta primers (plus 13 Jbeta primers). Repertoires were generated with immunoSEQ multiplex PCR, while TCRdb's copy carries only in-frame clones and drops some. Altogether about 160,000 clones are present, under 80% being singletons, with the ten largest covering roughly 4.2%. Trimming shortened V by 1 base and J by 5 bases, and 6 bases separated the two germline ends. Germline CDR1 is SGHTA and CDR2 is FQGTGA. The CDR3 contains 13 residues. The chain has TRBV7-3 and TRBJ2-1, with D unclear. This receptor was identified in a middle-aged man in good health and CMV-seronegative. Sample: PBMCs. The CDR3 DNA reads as TGTGCCAGCAGCTTAATCGTCGACAATGAGCAGTTCTTC. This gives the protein CASSLIVDNEQFF.